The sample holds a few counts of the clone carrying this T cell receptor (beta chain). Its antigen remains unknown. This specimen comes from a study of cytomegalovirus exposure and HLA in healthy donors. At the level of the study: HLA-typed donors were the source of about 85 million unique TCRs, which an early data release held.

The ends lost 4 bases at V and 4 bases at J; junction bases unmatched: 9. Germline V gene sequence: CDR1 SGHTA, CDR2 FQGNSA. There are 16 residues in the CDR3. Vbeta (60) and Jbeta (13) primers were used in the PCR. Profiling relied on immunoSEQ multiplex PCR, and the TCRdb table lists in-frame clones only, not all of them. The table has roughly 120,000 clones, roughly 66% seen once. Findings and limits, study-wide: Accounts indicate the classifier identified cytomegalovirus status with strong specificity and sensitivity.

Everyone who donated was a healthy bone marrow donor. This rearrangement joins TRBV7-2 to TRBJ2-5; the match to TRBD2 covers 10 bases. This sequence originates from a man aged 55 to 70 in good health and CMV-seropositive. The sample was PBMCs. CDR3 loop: CASSSRWLAGAETQYF. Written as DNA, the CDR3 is TGTGCCAGCAGCTCCCGGTGGCTAGCGGGGGCAGAGACCCAGTACTTC.